One and the same sample provided the 15 T cell receptor beta chains below, sequenced in a study of T-cell reconstitution after alpha-beta-depleted transplantation in children. For TCRbeta, the library was prepared with unique molecular identifiers. TCRdb ran MiXCR on the PCR reads and lists one entry per CDR3 protein. The repertoire holds about 610,000 distinct CDR3 sequences, with roughly a tenth as singletons. The sample here was PBMCs from the stem cell graft donor, taken from the stem cell graft. Receptor source: a human donor who donated a stem cell graft to a child with acute myeloid leukemia.

This clonotype has a handful of counts. The chain combines TRBV28 with TRBJ2-2; D possibly uses TRBD1 or TRBD2 (5 bases each). CDR3 length: 18 amino acids. With 2 bases removed from V and 2 bases from J, the gap between germline ends came to 18 bases. Germline loops: CDR1 MDHEN, CDR2 SYDVKM. CDR3 nucleotides: TGTGCCAGCAGTTTAGCGGCTACAGGACTGATAAACACCGGGGAGCTGTTTTTT. Amino acids: CASSLAATGLINTGELFF.

CDR3 nucleotide sequence: TGCGCCAGCAGCCAAGAGAGACCCCCTAGCACAGATACGCAGTATTTT. Its protein product is CASSQERPPSTDTQYF. This sequence joins TRBV4-3 and TRBJ2-3; unclear D gene. The CDR3 is 16 amino acids. Trimming took 0 bases from V and 0 from J, leaving 10 bases between them. CDR1 is LGHNA and CDR2 is YSLEER in the germline V gene.

The chain uses TRBV4-3 and TRBJ2-4; 8 nucleotides match TRBD1. The length of the CDR3 is 15 residues. With 1 base clipped from V and 9 bases from J, the junction kept 8 bases outside the gene matches. CDR1 is LGHNA and CDR2 is YSLEER in the germline V gene. The chain's CDR3 is CASSQGLTGVPIQYF. In DNA form, the CDR3 reads TGCGCCAGCAGCCAAGGACTGACAGGGGTTCCCATTCAGTACTTC.

This clonotype was picked up many times. The chain couples TRBV10-3 to TRBJ1-1; tentative D call: TRBD1 (5 bases). The CDR3 sequence is 11 residues long. CDR1 is ENHRY and CDR2 is SYGVKD in the germline V gene. V was trimmed by 2 bases and J by 10 bases, leaving 8 bases between them. CDR3 amino acids: CAISEEGRAFF. The CDR3 DNA follows: TGTGCCATCAGTGAGGAGGGGCGAGCTTTCTTT.

The V gene is TRBV20-1, the J gene TRBJ2-5, with D possibly called TRBD1 or TRBD2 (6 bases each). V gave up 6 bases and J gave up 1 base, with 21 bases separating them. This CDR3 comprises 16 residues. Germline assignment: CDR1 DFQATT and CDR2 SNEGSKA (reference sequence). CDR3: CSALRGGMGSQETQYF. CDR3 nucleotides: TGCAGTGCCCTGAGAGGGGGGATGGGGTCCCAAGAGACCCAGTACTTC.

This clonotype turned up a few times. This chain uses TRBV4-3 with TRBJ1-2, with TRBD1 matching over 7 bases. J lost 5 bases, V lost 4 bases, and 10 bases had no gene match. CDR3 size: 15 residues. CDR1 is LGHNA, CDR2 YSLEER, per germline. The CDR3 DNA reads TGCGCCAGCAGCCCACATAGACAGGGAGGGTATGGCTACACCTTC. It yields the protein CASSPHRQGGYGYTF.

The CDR3 region has the DNA TGCAGTGCTCCTCCTCCTGGGGCCAAAAACATTCAGTACTTC. It specifies CSAPPPGAKNIQYF. The chain combines TRBV20-1 with TRBJ2-4; D is ambiguous. Trimming stripped 5 bases from V and 1 base from J, with 12 bases between. CDR1 is DFQATT, CDR2 SNEGSKA, per germline (reference sequence). The CDR3 is 14 amino acids.

The V call is TRBV24-1, the J call TRBJ1-2; D is perhaps TRBD1 (5 bases). This CDR3 is 14 amino acids long. V lost 2 bases, J lost 0 bases, and 6 bases lay in between. Germline V gene data show CDR1 as KGHDR and CDR2 as SFDVKD. CDR3 nucleotides: TGTGCCACCAGTGATTGGGGCTCTAACTATGGCTACACCTTC. The encoded protein is CATSDWGSNYGYTF.

This clonotype was picked up a small number of times. The chain uses TRBV5-5 and TRBJ1-5; the D gene is possibly TRBD1 (6 bases). The CDR3 covers 14 residues. Trimming left V 5 bases short and J 9 bases short, with 18 bases between. The germline V gene has CDR1 SGHKS and CDR2 YYEKEE (reference sequence). This CDR3 reads CASRLGQFDPPQHF. CDR3 coding DNA: TGTGCCAGCAGGTTAGGACAGTTTGATCCGCCCCAGCATTTT.

This clonotype was seen only a few times. The chain couples TRBV11-1 to TRBJ2-1; D may be TRBD2 (6 bases). V lost 1 base and J 0 bases, leaving 19 bases between the germline ends. CDR1 is SGHAT, CDR2 FQDESV, per germline (reference sequence). This CDR3 comprises 19 residues. The CDR3 loop is CASSLGYQITSFSYNEQFF. CDR3 sequence (DNA): TGTGCCAGCAGCTTAGGGTATCAGATAACTAGCTTCTCCTACAATGAGCAGTTCTTC.

The sample holds many counts of this clonotype. This chain joins TRBV14 and TRBJ2-2; the D is unclear. Trimming took 4 bases from V and 1 from J, leaving 13 bases between them. Germline V lookup: CDR1 SGHDN, CDR2 FVKESK. The CDR3 covers 16 residues. Written as DNA, the CDR3 is TGTGCCAGCAGCCCGAGGCCAGGAGTGAACACCGGGGAGCTGTTTTTT. It is translated as CASSPRPGVNTGELFF.

This rearrangement joins TRBV24-1 to TRBJ2-3, with D uncertain. Trimming shortened V by 0 bases and J by 6 bases, and 3 bases separated the two germline ends. The CDR3 spans 12 residues. The V gene's germline CDR1 is KGHDR and CDR2 SFDVKD. CDR3 loop: CATSDLLDTQYF. CDR3 nucleotides: TGTGCCACCAGTGATTTGCTCGATACGCAGTATTTT.

This rearrangement joins TRBV7-9 to TRBJ1-1; no reliable D call. The CDR3 is 13 amino acids. Trimming took 5 bases from V and 4 from J, leaving 11 bases between them. Germline V gene lookup returns CDR1 SEHNR and CDR2 FQNEAQ (reference sequence). For the CDR3, the DNA is TGTGCCAGCAGCCTGCTGGGGTCCACTGAAGCTTTCTTT. It codes for CASSLLGSTEAFF.

The rearrangement joins TRBV5-1 to TRBJ1-1; D perhaps matches TRBD1 (5 bases). Trimming cost V 2 bases and J 7 bases, with 12 bases left between them. The CDR3 has 13 residues. Germline V gene sequence: CDR1 SGHRS, CDR2 YFSETQ. The CDR3 reads CASSLQAPGEAFF. CDR3 sequence (DNA): TGCGCCAGCAGCTTACAGGCCCCGGGTGAAGCTTTCTTT.

The chain combines TRBV20-1 with TRBJ2-3; maybe TRBD2 (6 bases). CDR3 size: 14 residues. The germline V gene encodes CDR1 DFQATT and CDR2 SNEGSKA (reference sequence). V shed 6 bases and J shed 0 bases, with 13 bases lying between them. The CDR3 DNA reads as TGCAGTGCCCAGGGACTCCTTAGCACAGATACGCAGTATTTT. It encodes CSAQGLLSTDTQYF.